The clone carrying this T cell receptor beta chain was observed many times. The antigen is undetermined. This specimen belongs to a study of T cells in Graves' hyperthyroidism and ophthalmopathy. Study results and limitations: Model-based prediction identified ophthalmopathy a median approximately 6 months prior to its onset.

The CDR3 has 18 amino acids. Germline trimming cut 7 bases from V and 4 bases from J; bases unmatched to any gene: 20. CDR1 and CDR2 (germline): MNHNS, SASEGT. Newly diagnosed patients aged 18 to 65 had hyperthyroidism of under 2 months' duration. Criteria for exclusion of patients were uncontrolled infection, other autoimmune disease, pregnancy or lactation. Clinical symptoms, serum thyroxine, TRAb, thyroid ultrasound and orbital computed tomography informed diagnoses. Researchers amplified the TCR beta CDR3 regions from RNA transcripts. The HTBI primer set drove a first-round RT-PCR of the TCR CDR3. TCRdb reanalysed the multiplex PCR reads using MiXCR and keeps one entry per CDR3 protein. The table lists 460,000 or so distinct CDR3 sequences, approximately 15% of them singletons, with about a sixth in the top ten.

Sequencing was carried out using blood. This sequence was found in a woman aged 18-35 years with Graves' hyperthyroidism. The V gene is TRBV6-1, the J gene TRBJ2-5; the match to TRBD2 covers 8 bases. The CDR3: CASTPKRLAGRQGETQYF. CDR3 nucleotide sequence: TGTGCCAGCACTCCGAAAAGGCTAGCGGGCCGTCAGGGAGAGACCCAGTACTTC.